Below are 29 T cell receptor beta chains sequenced from a single sample in a study of shared clonotypes between healthy human individuals. The data were produced by immunoSEQ multiplex PCR, yet TCRdb's version contains in-frame clones alone and is incomplete. The sample shows more than 2 million clones, about 93% of them seen only once. Terminally differentiated effector memory CD45RA+ cells were left out of the naive CD8 fraction, which was CD45RO-negative and positively selected for CCR7. What was sequenced was naive CD8+ T cells from PBMCs. These receptors all stem from a man aged 18 to 30 in good health. Some clones in this sample may be carry-over from other donors' samples.

The chain joins TRBV7-9 to TRBJ2-7, with D tentatively TRBD2 (5 bases). The CDR3 spans 15 residues. CDR1 is SEHNR, CDR2 FQNEAQ, per germline (reference sequence). Trimming took 5 bases from V and 2 from J, leaving 16 bases between them. In DNA, the CDR3 is TGTGCCAGCAGCCCTCGCGGCGGGTCGGCCTACGAGCAGTACTTC. Translation: CASSPRGGSAYEQYF.

The chain has TRBV6-5 and TRBJ1-4; D gene unclear. CDR3 length: 16 residues. CDR1 and CDR2 from the germline V gene are MNHEY and SVGAGI. Trimming stripped 0 bases from V and 8 bases from J, with 16 bases between. The CDR3 bases are TGTGCCAGCAGTTACTCTAGCTACTCGGTGGGGGAAAAACTGTTTTTT. Its translation is CASSYSSYSVGEKLFF.

The chain uses TRBV25-1 and TRBJ2-7; D might be TRBD2 (5 bases). Trimming took off 8 bases at V and 3 bases at J, with 14 bases between the two ends. The CDR3 totals 13 residues. Germline lookup yields CDR1 MGHDK and CDR2 SYGVNS. The CDR3 coding sequence is TGTGCCAGCGCCCCCCACGAGGGCTACGAGCAGTACTTC. Translating gives CASAPHEGYEQYF.

V and J are TRBV7-9 and TRBJ1-2; D gene unclear. Per the germline V gene, CDR1 is SEHNR and CDR2 is FQNEAQ (reference sequence). This CDR3 has 15 residues. Trimming pared 1 base from V and 2 bases from J, leaving 11 bases between. The DNA of the CDR3 is TGTGCCAGCAGCTTAGTAACGCGGGGAAACTATGGCTACACCTTC. This gives the protein CASSLVTRGNYGYTF.

Only one count was recorded for this clone. This sequence joins TRBV25-1 and TRBJ1-5, with D unclear. The V end lost 2 bases, the J end lost 5 bases, and 13 bases lay between the germline ends. This CDR3 contains 15 residues. The germline V gene has CDR1 MGHDK and CDR2 SYGVNS. CDR3 nucleotide sequence: TGTGCCAGCAGTGAAGGGGTTTTCGGCCATCAGCCCCAGCATTTT. It codes for CASSEGVFGHQPQHF. Using reference TRBV25-1 and TRBJ1-5 for the parts outside the CDR3, the full variable domain is EADIYQTPRYLVIGTGKKITLECSQTMGHDKMYWYQQDPGMELHLIHYSYGVNSTEKGDLSSESTVSRIRTEHFPLTLESARPSHTSQYLCASSEGVFGHQPQHFGDGTRLSIL.

The rearrangement uses TRBV30 and TRBJ2-7; 9 positions match TRBD2. Germline values: CDR1 GTSNPN, CDR2 SVGIG (reference sequence). V shed 3 bases, J shed 3 bases, and the junction held 6 bases outside the gene matches. The CDR3 is 14 amino acids. The CDR3 spells CAWSDSGRVYEQYF. DNA for the CDR3: TGTGCCTGGAGCGATAGCGGGAGAGTCTACGAGCAGTACTTC.

The chain recombines TRBV15 with TRBJ2-7; 7 nucleotides match TRBD1. CDR1 and CDR2 from the germline V gene are LNHNV and YYDKDF (reference sequence). This CDR3 region has 12 residues. V gave up 8 bases and J gave up 1 base; unmatched junction bases: 2. CDR3 nucleotides: TGTGCCACCGGGGACAGATCCTACGAGCAGTACTTC. It is translated as CATGDRSYEQYF.

The rearrangement links TRBV2 to TRBJ1-5; D is undetermined. CDR3 length: 15 amino acids. The V and J ends lost 7 bases and 3 bases respectively, with 16 bases between them. The V gene's germline CDR1 is SNHLY and CDR2 FYNNEI. The CDR3 is CASTESVPNNQPQHF. CDR3 DNA: TGTGCCAGCACCGAATCGGTTCCCAACAATCAGCCCCAGCATTTT.

This clone has more than one count but fewer than ten. V gene TRBV27 combines with J gene TRBJ1-2, with D perhaps TRBD1 (6 bases). This CDR3 comprises 12 residues. CDR1 and CDR2 (germline): MNHEY, SMNVEV (reference sequence). The V end lost 5 bases, the J end lost 6 bases, and 10 bases lay between the germline ends. The CDR3 DNA reads as TGTGCCAGCAGTACGACAGGTGATGGCTACACCTTC. Its protein is CASSTTGDGYTF.

This clone was counted between two and nine times. The chain joins TRBV19 to TRBJ1-5, with D unclear. Trimming took 9 bases from V and 10 from J, leaving 10 bases between them. Looked up from germline, CDR1 is LNHDA and CDR2 is SQIVND (reference sequence). This CDR3 comprises 10 residues. The CDR3, as DNA: TGTGCCAGCGGACCTTTTCCCCAGCATTTT. Protein sequence: CASGPFPQHF.

The chain employs TRBV27 and TRBJ2-1; D gene ambiguous. The CDR3 totals 14 residues. Germline CDR1 and CDR2: MNHEY and SMNVEV (reference sequence). The V and J ends lost 5 bases and 6 bases respectively, with 14 bases between them. The CDR3 DNA is TGTGCCAGCAGTCCCCATGACACTGGCAATGAGCAGTTCTTC. Translation: CASSPHDTGNEQFF.

This chain links TRBV7-2 with TRBJ2-5; TRBD2 might be the D (5 bases). This CDR3 spans 14 amino acids. Deletions cut 3 bases from V and 3 bases from J, with 11 bases between. Germline loops: CDR1 SGHTA, CDR2 FQGNSA. In DNA, the CDR3 is TGTGCCAGCAGCTTCTATGGGCGGGAAGAGACCCAGTACTTC. It encodes CASSFYGREETQYF.

The V call is TRBV27, the J call TRBJ2-2, with 9 bases matching TRBD1. J lost 2 bases, V lost 5 bases, and 9 bases had no gene match. Germline V gene lookup returns CDR1 MNHEY and CDR2 SMNVEV (reference sequence). This CDR3 contains 17 residues. CDR3 in amino acids: CASSQNQGQGNTGELFF. CDR3 nucleotides: TGTGCCAGCAGTCAAAATCAGGGACAGGGAAACACCGGGGAGCTGTTTTTT.

The chain links TRBV28 to TRBJ1-5, with D possibly TRBD1 on 6 matching bases. CDR1 and CDR2 from the germline V gene are MDHEN and SYDVKM. The V end was cut by 3 bases, the J end by 7 bases, with 13 bases between. CDR3 size: 14 residues. CDR3 nucleotides: TGTGCCAGCAGTTTCCAGGGGCGGACGCAGCCCCAGCATTTT. Translating it yields CASSFQGRTQPQHF. Looking up the rest from reference TRBV28 and TRBJ1-5 gives the full variable domain: DVKVTQSSRYLVKRTGEKVFLECVQDMDHENMFWYRQDPGLGLRLIYFSYDVKMKEKGDIPEGYSVSREKKERFSLILESASTNQTSMYLCASSFQGRTQPQHFGDGTRLSIL.

This clone came up a few times. V and J are TRBV30 and TRBJ1-1; the match to TRBD1 covers 7 bases. Germline trimming cut 0 bases from V and 1 base from J; bases unmatched to any gene: 5. The CDR3 is 15 amino acids. Germline CDR1 reads GTSNPN; CDR2 reads SVGIG (reference sequence). Here the CDR3 reads CAWSVPRTGNTEAFF. The DNA for the CDR3 is TGTGCCTGGAGTGTACCGAGGACAGGGAACACTGAAGCTTTCTTT.

In its sample, this clone was seen once. J is TRBJ1-1 and V is TRBV4-2; D possibly corresponds to TRBD1 (6 bases). In germline, CDR1 is LGHNA, CDR2 YNFKEQ. CDR3 size: 18 residues. Between the trimmed V and J ends, which lost 0 bases and 4 bases, there was a span of 21 bases. CDR3 in DNA: TGTGCCAGCAGCCAAGATTTTAAATGGGGTCAGGGGATCACTGAAGCTTTCTTT. Translating gives CASSQDFKWGQGITEAFF.

The chain is built from TRBV27 and TRBJ1-5; no firm D call. In germline, CDR1 is MNHEY, CDR2 SMNVEV (reference sequence). The CDR3 runs 15 residues. The germline V and J ends were trimmed by 8 bases and 2 bases, with 16 bases remaining between them. The CDR3 loop is CASRSGPSGNQPQHF. DNA for the CDR3: TGTGCCAGCCGCTCGGGCCCCTCTGGCAATCAGCCCCAGCATTTT.

J is TRBJ2-5 and V is TRBV27; 10 bases map to TRBD2. The CDR3 covers 17 residues. Germline loops: CDR1 MNHEY, CDR2 SMNVEV (reference sequence). The J segment lost 3 bases and the V segment lost 8 bases, leaving 15 bases of the junction unmatched. CDR3 residues: CASRQTAGGPFKETQYF. The CDR3 nucleotides read TGTGCCAGCCGTCAGACAGCGGGAGGGCCCTTCAAAGAGACCCAGTACTTC.

The V and J genes are TRBV2 and TRBJ2-7; 7 bases align to TRBD2. CDR1 is SNHLY, CDR2 FYNNEI, per germline. The length of the CDR3 is 15 residues. V dropped 6 bases and J dropped 7; count of bases not matched to a gene: 15. CDR3 sequence reads: CASRDIAGSPGEQYF. The CDR3 region has the DNA TGTGCCAGCAGGGATATAGCGGGCAGCCCGGGGGAGCAGTACTTC.

The chain employs TRBV28 and TRBJ2-3; D gene unclear. The V gene lost 5 bases and the J gene lost 6 bases, with 9 bases spanning the gap. The CDR3 is 12 residues long. Germline V gives CDR1 MDHEN, CDR2 SYDVKM. The CDR3 spells CASSRNWDTQYF. CDR3 nucleotide sequence: TGTGCCAGCAGTCGTAACTGGGATACGCAGTATTTT.

This chain joins TRBV7-3 and TRBJ2-1, with TRBD2 matching 14 bases. From germline, CDR1 is SGHTA and CDR2 FQGTGA. This CDR3 spans 16 amino acids. The V gene end was trimmed by 4 bases and the J gene end by 10 bases; junction bases not matched to a gene: 9. The CDR3 protein is CASSSGLAGGVREQFF. The CDR3 region has the DNA TGTGCCAGCAGCTCCGGACTAGCGGGAGGAGTCAGGGAGCAGTTCTTC.

The chain employs TRBV25-1 and TRBJ2-1; D is ambiguous. The CDR3 consists of 12 residues. Trimming took off 9 bases at V and 7 bases at J, with 13 bases between the two ends. Per the germline V gene, CDR1 is MGHDK and CDR2 is SYGVNS. The CDR3 here is CASLSGVNEQFF. The CDR3 region has the DNA TGTGCCAGTCTATCTGGGGTAAATGAGCAGTTCTTC.

The chain uses TRBV4-3 and TRBJ1-4, with 11 bases that match TRBD1. The CDR3 spans 16 residues. Germline values: CDR1 LGHNA, CDR2 YSLEER. V lost 1 base to trimming and J lost 6 bases; unmatched junction nucleotides: 4. The DNA for the CDR3 is TGCGCCAGCAGCCAAGCGGGACAGGGGGATTATGAAAAACTGTTTTTT. Its translation is CASSQAGQGDYEKLFF.

This clone was seen just once. The chain recombines TRBV28 with TRBJ1-1; possibly TRBD1 for D (5 bases). CDR1 is MDHEN, CDR2 SYDVKM, per germline. Trimming stripped 2 bases from V and 6 bases from J, with 13 bases between. This CDR3 is built from 14 residues. Written as DNA, the CDR3 is TGTGCCAGCAGTTTAATCGGCCCGGGGGCTGAAGCTTTCTTT. It translates to CASSLIGPGAEAFF.

V usage is TRBV7-9 and J usage is TRBJ2-5; TRBD1 is a possible D gene (7 bases). The assigned J gene may be wrong: the sequence end matches TRBJ2-7 better. Germline V gives CDR1 SEHNR, CDR2 FQNEAQ (reference sequence). This CDR3 contains 12 residues. The DNA of the CDR3 is TGTGCCAGCGGGGCAGGGGGGTACGAGCAGTACTTC. As protein: CASGAGGYEQYF.

This chain uses TRBV29-1 with TRBJ2-3; tentative D call: TRBD1 (5 bases). CDR1 and CDR2 from the germline V gene are SQVTM and ANQGSEA. This CDR3 is built from 14 residues. V lost 4 bases to trimming and J lost 0 bases, with 11 bases between them. The CDR3 here is CSVAGGHSTDTQYF. CDR3 sequence (DNA): TGCAGCGTTGCCGGCGGACATAGCACAGATACGCAGTATTTT.

The chain carries TRBV6-5 and TRBJ2-3; D is uncertain. CDR1 MNHEY and CDR2 SVGAGI come from the germline V gene. The CDR3 totals 15 residues. V was cut by 2 bases and J by 5 bases, with 14 bases left in between. The CDR3, as DNA: TGTGCCAGCAGTTACGGGATCACGCCGCGAGATACGCAGTATTTT. It specifies CASSYGITPRDTQYF.

The CDR3 is CASSFDRGGLQYF. CDR3 bases: TGTGCCAGCAGTTTCGACAGGGGCGGCCTCCAGTACTTC. The chain joins TRBV7-9 to TRBJ2-7, with TRBD1 matching 8 bases. Looked up from germline, CDR1 is SEHNR and CDR2 is FQNEAQ (reference sequence). The V and J ends lost 6 bases and 10 bases, in that order; junction bases with no gene match: 11. The CDR3 contains 13 residues.

The rearrangement joins TRBV15 to TRBJ2-7, with 12 bases aligning to TRBD2. The CDR3 length is 17 residues. Germline V gene data show CDR1 as LNHNV and CDR2 as YYDKDF (reference sequence). V trimming: 1 base; J trimming: 4 bases; junction bases outside the gene matches: 8. CDR3 residues: CATSRAHSSGRAYEQYF. In DNA form, the CDR3 reads TGTGCCACCAGCAGAGCGCACTCTAGCGGGAGGGCTTACGAGCAGTACTTC.